This T cell receptor (beta chain) was captured by sequencing in a study of T cells in Graves' hyperthyroidism and ophthalmopathy (dated 2019 in TCRdb). A note on the overall study: Peripheral blood samples were taken at initial diagnosis, before any treatment was given. To identify TCR V-J signatures that set the groups apart, the researchers used a discovery cohort of more than 95 patients, made up of 43 with Graves' ophthalmopathy and around 58 with stable Graves' hyperthyroidism. Prospective prediction of ophthalmopathy was tested in an independent validation cohort consisting of 18 hyperthyroidism patients and some 16 patients who later progressed to ophthalmopathy. The roughly 90 discovery patients were divided at random into training and test sets in a 7:3 ratio. In addition, the study compared T-cell repertoires in thyroid tissue and in blood from about six Graves' hyperthyroidism patients. After blood sampling, hyperthyroidism patients were treated with methimazole at a starting dose of 30 mg daily, and ophthalmopathy patients were treated with high-dose intravenous methylprednisolone. The paper reports TCR Vbeta CDR3 sequencing of approximately 140 peripheral blood samples: 43 ophthalmopathy, under 80 hyperthyroidism and around 17 progressor patients. On the study overall, not on this receptor specifically: In validation, progression to ophthalmopathy was predicted by the model with 70% to 71% sensitivity and roughly 76% specificity, a median of roughly 6.4 months before onset. Most expanded thyroid clonotypes (frequency above 0.001) were also found in blood, which suggests that blood repertoires may mirror thyroid immune responses. Sample size was not statistically predetermined, and blinding of investigators to group allocation was not performed. In cross-validation, a model built on a 13 V-J signature told ophthalmopathy apart from stable hyperthyroidism with 87.88% sensitivity and around 84% specificity, and in testing the same model reached 80%/75%.

Stable Graves' hyperthyroidism was defined as the absence of progression to ophthalmopathy over 18 months of follow-up. Hyperthyroidism patients were aged 18 to 65 years and newly diagnosed, with disease duration of less than 2 months. Exclusion was applied to patients with uncontrolled infections, other autoimmune diseases, pregnancy or lactation. Diagnoses were based on clinical symptoms, serum thyroxine and TRAb, thyroid ultrasound and orbital computed tomography. PBMCs were separated from approximately 9.9 ml of fresh peripheral blood using Ficoll-Paque density gradient centrifugation. Total RNA was extracted with Trizol reagent, and quality was checked on an Agilent 2100 Bioanalyzer. Trimming removed 5 bases from V and 4 bases from J, leaving 11 bases between the germline ends. Inclusive of the bounding cysteine and phenylalanine, the CDR3 is 12 residues long. Kept here is only the CDR3 DNA, which spans 36 bases and is read in frame from base 1. CDR1 and CDR2 are drawn from the germline V gene: SQVTM, ANQGSEA.

This clonotype came up many times. The clone's antigen remains unknown. It has no much larger one-base neighbor in the sample; base qualities were not kept. The TCR beta CDR3 regions were amplified from RNA transcripts. A first-round RT-PCR of the TCR CDR3 used the HTBI primer set with the Qiagen OneStep RT-PCR kit. The libraries were constructed in a second round of multiplex PCR and then size-selected and purified. Sequencing of the libraries was done on an Illumina HiSeq2000 using paired-end 100 bp reads. The source study handled its data this way. SOAPnuke was used to process the raw data, with reads discarded if the reads contained adapters or uncalled bases, had a mean Phred below 15, or lacked an exact constant-primer or identifier match. COPE v1.2.5 was used to merge high-quality paired reads, and clonotypes were defined as unique nucleotide sequences. MiTCR v1.1 was used to align clonotypes to the IMGT TRBV, TRBD and TRBJ reference segments. The analysis included only V-J combinations with a frequency above 0.0001, which together covered around 99% of the repertoires. The TCS score was defined as F50 (clonal expansion) divided by E x V (chaos), with BLOSUM62-based TCRdist calculated between CDR3 peptides within each V-J. Welch's t-statistics and random forest reduced several hundred V-J features to 10 to 15, which were used in a naive Bayes classifier (R e1071). The public reads were reprocessed in TCRdb via fastp at Q25 and MiXCR, keeping in-frame beta chains. Every CDR3 protein is listed once, alongside the most common genes and DNA of its rows. For this entry, the V and J calls and clone size follow TCRdb and not the study's own pipeline. The sample table lists fewer than 400,000 distinct CDR3 sequences, around 25% of them with a count of one. The ten largest clonotypes hold over 70% of the sample.

This TCR derives from a middle-aged man with Graves' hyperthyroidism. The sequence links TRBV29-1 to TRBJ1-1; no D gene is confidently identified. The sequenced sample was blood. The CDR3 protein sequence reads: CSVFPSRTEAFF. The nucleotides are TGCAGCGTTTTTCCGTCCCGCACTGAAGCTTTCTTT.